This entry is about one TCR beta chain. The data belong to a study of T-cell reconstitution after alpha-beta-depleted transplantation in children. A library of TCRbeta sequences, prepared with unique molecular identifiers, was generated. TCRdb re-analysed the PCR reads in MiXCR, keeping a single row per CDR3 protein. The sample has approximately 520,000 distinct CDR3 sequences, 32% seen once; the top ten hold around 2.3%. The specimen was PBMCs from the stem cell graft donor, collected from the stem cell graft. The receptor was derived from a human donor who donated a stem cell graft to a child with aplastic anemia.

CDR3 in amino acids: CASSDSPAGGPYGTGELFF. CDR3 nucleotide sequence: TGTGCCAGCAGTGACTCTCCAGCGGGAGGGCCGTATGGCACCGGGGAGCTGTTTTTT. The rearrangement joins TRBV25-1 to TRBJ2-2; 10 bases map to TRBD2. The ends lost 3 bases at V and 4 bases at J; junction bases unmatched: 14. CDR1 is MGHDK and CDR2 is SYGVNS in the germline V gene. CDR3 length: 19 amino acids.